The 8 T cell receptor beta chains presented below share a single source sample, sequenced in a study of T cells in Graves' hyperthyroidism and ophthalmopathy. Amplification targeted TCR beta CDR3 regions from RNA transcripts. HTBI primers were employed in a first-round RT-PCR of the TCR CDR3. TCRdb processed the multiplex PCR reads anew with MiXCR; each CDR3 protein has one entry. Of approximately 400,000 distinct CDR3 sequences in the sample, about 15% were seen once. The sequenced sample consisted of blood. These receptors were collected from an older woman with Graves' hyperthyroidism.

This clonotype was detected many times. The CDR3 DNA reads TGTGCCAGCAACCTATGGGGGGGGCCCCCGTACAATGAGCAGTTCTTC. This translates into CASNLWGGPPYNEQFF. The chain is built from TRBV9 and TRBJ2-1; D perhaps matches TRBD2 (7 bases). V lost 6 bases and J 4 bases, leaving 20 bases between the germline ends. The CDR3 covers 16 residues. Germline lookup yields CDR1 SGDLS and CDR2 YYNGEE. Using reference TRBV9 and TRBJ2-1 for the parts outside the CDR3, the full variable domain is DSGVTQTPKHLITATGQRVTLRCSPRSGDLSVYWYQQSLDQGLQFLIQYYNGEERAKGNILERFSAQQFPDLHSELNLSSLELGDSALYFCASNLWGGPPYNEQFFGPGTRLTVL.

This clonotype turned up a few times. The rearrangement uses TRBV18 and TRBJ2-6, with no clear D. Germline-derived CDR1 and CDR2 are KGHSH and LQKENI. The V and J ends lost 4 bases and 1 base respectively, with 8 bases between them. The CDR3 extends over 15 amino acids. The CDR3 DNA sequence: TGTGCCAGCTCACACAGAGTTTCTGGGGCCAACGTCCTGACTTTC. It is translated as CASSHRVSGANVLTF.

Of note for this clonotype: A much larger clone is a single base away; this may be a read error. The chain links TRBV3-1 to TRBJ2-5, with TRBD1 matching over 7 bases. The CDR3 is made up of 15 amino acids. CDR1 and CDR2 from the germline V gene are LGHDT and YNNKEL (reference sequence). Here the CDR3 DNA reads TGTGCCAGCAACCAACAGACAGGGTGGGAAGAGACCCAGTACTTC. Amino acids: CASNQQTGWEETQYF.

This clonotype occurred many times. The V call is TRBV4-2, the J call TRBJ1-2; D is undetermined. From germline, CDR1 is LGHNA and CDR2 YNFKEQ. The CDR3 totals 16 residues. The V gene lost 0 bases and the J gene lost 4 bases, with 15 bases spanning the gap. This chain's CDR3 is CASSQDTRQRGYGYTF. CDR3 DNA sequence: TGTGCCAGCAGCCAAGATACCCGGCAGCGTGGCTATGGCTACACCTTC.

This clonotype was found many times. This chain links TRBV30 with TRBJ2-7, with 10 nucleotides matching TRBD1. Germline V lookup: CDR1 GTSNPN, CDR2 SVGIG (reference sequence). The CDR3 totals 14 residues. J gave up 5 bases and V 4 bases, and 8 bases lay outside the gene matches. CDR3 DNA: TGTGCCTGGACCCCCGGGACAGGGGTTCACGAGCAGTACTTC. Translating gives CAWTPGTGVHEQYF.

This clonotype was observed a few times. The V and J genes are TRBV24-1 and TRBJ2-5, with TRBD1 identical over 7 bases. Germline CDR1 and CDR2: KGHDR and SFDVKD. The V segment lost 9 bases and the J segment 3 bases; nucleotides outside the gene matches: 9. The CDR3 runs to 14 residues. CDR3 protein: CATCPSDREETQYF. The DNA of the CDR3 is TGTGCCACCTGTCCGAGCGACAGGGAAGAGACCCAGTACTTC.

This clonotype appeared many times. The rearrangement links TRBV7-3 to TRBJ2-7, with 9 bases that match TRBD1. CDR3 length: 16 residues. Trimming removed 4 bases from V and 2 bases from J; junction bases left unmatched: 9. CDR1 SGHTA and CDR2 FQGTGA come from the germline V gene. CDR3: CASSSSYRGLTYEQYF. DNA of the CDR3: TGTGCCAGCAGCTCGTCCTACAGGGGGCTGACCTACGAGCAGTACTTC.

At least ten counts were recorded for this clonotype. The V call is TRBV2, the J call TRBJ2-1; possibly TRBD1 or TRBD2 for D (5 bases each). Germline CDR1 and CDR2: SNHLY and FYNNEI. There are 13 residues in the CDR3. Trimming took off 3 bases at V and 10 bases at J, with 13 bases between the two ends. This chain's CDR3 is CASSDYGGSEQFF. The CDR3, as DNA: TGTGCCAGCAGTGATTATGGGGGTTCGGAGCAGTTCTTC.